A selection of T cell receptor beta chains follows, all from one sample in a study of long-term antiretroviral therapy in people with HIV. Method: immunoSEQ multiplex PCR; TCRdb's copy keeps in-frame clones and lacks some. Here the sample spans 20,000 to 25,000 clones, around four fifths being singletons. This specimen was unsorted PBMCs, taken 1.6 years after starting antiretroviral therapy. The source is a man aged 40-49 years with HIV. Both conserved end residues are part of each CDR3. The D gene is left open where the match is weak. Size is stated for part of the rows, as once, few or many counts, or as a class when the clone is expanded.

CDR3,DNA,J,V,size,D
CASSPGTVGYGYTF,TGTGCCAGCAGCCCCGGGACAGTAGGGTATGGCTACACCTTC,TRBJ1-2,TRBV7-9,few,TRBD1
CASSESSGGTDTQYF,TGTGCCAGCAGTGAATCTAGCGGGGGGACAGATACGCAGTATTTT,TRBJ2-3,TRBV2,.,TRBD2
CASSSPAAGLHNQPQHF,TGTGCCAGCAGCTCTCCGGCGGCGGGACTCCACAATCAGCCCCAGCATTTT,TRBJ1-5,TRBV28,.,.
CASRSGGPVGEQFF,TGTGCCAGCAGATCGGGAGGGCCAGTGGGTGAGCAGTTCTTC,TRBJ2-1,TRBV30,.,TRBD2
CASSVDREASLNTEAFF,TGTGCCAGCAGCGTGGACAGGGAAGCTTCCTTGAACACTGAAGCTTTCTTT,TRBJ1-1,TRBV5-8,.,TRBD1
CASSGGTNEKLFF,TGCGCCAGCAGCGGGGGGACTAATGAAAAACTGTTTTTT,TRBJ1-4,TRBV5-1,.,.
CAISDRDFYGYTF,TGTGCCATCAGTGACCGGGACTTCTACGGCTACACCTTC,TRBJ1-2,TRBV10-3,once,.
CASRLGSANQPQHF,TGTGCCAGCAGGTTAGGGAGCGCCAATCAGCCCCAGCATTTT,TRBJ1-5,TRBV2,.,.
CASSLARGLAGGTSTDTQYF,TGTGCCAGCAGCTTAGCGAGGGGACTAGCGGGGGGGACTAGCACAGATACGCAGTATTTT,TRBJ2-3,TRBV7-2,.,TRBD2
CASSLGDRRDQPQHF,TGTGCCAGCAGCTTGGGGGACAGGCGCGATCAGCCCCAGCATTTT,TRBJ1-5,TRBV7-9,.,TRBD1
CSGLNSGGTSGSYEQFF,TGCAGCGGCCTGAACTCCGGTGGGACTAGCGGGAGTTATGAGCAGTTCTTC,TRBJ2-1,TRBV29-1,.,TRBD2
CSVERGSGTGELFF,TGCAGCGTTGAAAGGGGATCGGGCACCGGGGAGCTGTTTTTT,TRBJ2-2,TRBV29-1,once,.
CASSLDSPGEGYTF,TGCGCCAGCAGCTTGGACAGTCCGGGGGAGGGCTACACCTTC,TRBJ1-2,TRBV5-1,.,.
CASSLVWGLSTDTQYF,TGTGCCAGCAGCTTAGTCTGGGGCTTAAGCACAGATACGCAGTATTTT,TRBJ2-3,TRBV11-2,.,.
CASSPRVTTYNEQFF,TGTGCCAGCAGCCCGAGGGTTACGACATACAATGAGCAGTTCTTC,TRBJ2-1,TRBV6-6,.,.
CASSLTPATPGELFF,TGTGCCAGCAGCTTAACCCCCGCAACACCCGGGGAGCTGTTTTTT,TRBJ2-2,TRBV7-9,.,.
CASSLVGGLNEQFF,TGTGCCAGCAGCTTAGTCGGGGGGCTGAATGAGCAGTTCTTC,TRBJ2-1,TRBV11-1,.,.
CASRSPAPKGYEQYF,TGTGCCAGCAGATCCCCAGCCCCCAAGGGATACGAGCAGTACTTC,TRBJ2-7,TRBV28,few,.
CASSRGDWKSYEQYF,TGTGCCAGCAGCAGGGGGGACTGGAAATCATACGAGCAGTACTTC,TRBJ2-7,TRBV5-4,.,.
CASSVEPQGTGTGELFF,TGTGCCAGCAGCGTAGAACCCCAGGGGACGGGGACCGGGGAGCTGTTTTTT,TRBJ2-2,TRBV9,.,.
CASSLAGDKSTEAFF,TGTGCCAGCAGCTTGGCCGGGGACAAGAGCACTGAAGCTTTCTTT,TRBJ1-1,TRBV5-6,.,.
CASSYGVTPNYGYTF,TGTGCCAGCAGTTACGGGGTCACCCCGAACTATGGCTACACCTTC,TRBJ1-2,TRBV6-6,.,.
CASSIGSGSYEQYF,TGTGCCAGTAGTATTGGTTCCGGCAGTTACGAGCAGTACTTC,TRBJ2-7,TRBV19,.,.
CASSFEPTLAKNIQYF,TGTGCCAGCAGCTTCGAACCCACTCTAGCCAAAAACATTCAGTACTTC,TRBJ2-4,TRBV7-9,.,.
CASSLSTGGDEKLFF,TGCGCCAGCAGCTTGTCCACAGGGGGGGATGAAAAACTGTTTTTT,TRBJ1-4,TRBV5-1,.,TRBD1
CASSLFGAGASPQYEQYF,TGTGCCAGCAGCTTGTTCGGGGCGGGAGCATCCCCCCAGTACGAGCAGTACTTC,TRBJ2-7,TRBV11-2,.,TRBD2
CASSITGYAFGDTEAFF,TGTGCCAGCTCAATCACAGGGTACGCATTTGGGGACACTGAAGCTTTCTTT,TRBJ1-1,TRBV18,once,.
CASSGERDLTNEQFF,TGTGCCAGCAGTGGGGAGAGGGACCTGACGAATGAGCAGTTCTTC,TRBJ2-1,TRBV25-1,.,.
CASSQDRERNEQYF,TGCGCCAGCAGCCAAGATCGGGAACGAAACGAGCAGTACTTC,TRBJ2-7,TRBV4-1,.,.
CSVEVGSYEQYF,TGCAGCGTTGAAGTTGGATCCTACGAGCAGTACTTC,TRBJ2-7,TRBV29-1,.,.
CATSRDAGLAVEQYF,TGTGCCACCAGCAGAGATGCGGGACTAGCGGTCGAGCAGTACTTC,TRBJ2-7,TRBV15,.,TRBD2
CASSLTTGAGSYNEQFF,TGTGCCAGCAGCTTAACTACAGGGGCCGGCTCCTACAATGAGCAGTTCTTC,TRBJ2-1,TRBV5-6,.,TRBD1
CASNYPKGGAANTGELFF,TGTGCCAGCAATTACCCCAAGGGCGGAGCCGCGAACACCGGGGAGCTGTTTTTT,TRBJ2-2,TRBV7-9,few,.
CAIASTSAITDTQYF,TGTGCCATCGCCAGCACTAGCGCCATCACAGATACGCAGTATTTT,TRBJ2-3,TRBV10-3,.,TRBD2
CASSFPTGGEQYF,TGTGCCAGCAGCTTCCCAACAGGGGGGGAGCAGTACTTC,TRBJ2-7,TRBV5-5,.,TRBD1
CASSMPSGRWTEAFF,TGTGCCAGTAGTATGCCGTCAGGGAGGTGGACTGAAGCTTTCTTT,TRBJ1-1,TRBV19,.,.
CASSFRSSLNTEAFF,TGTGCCAGCAGCTTTCGCTCATCCCTGAACACTGAAGCTTTCTTT,TRBJ1-1,TRBV7-8,once,.
CASSYRDRGGYEQYF,TGTGCCAGCAGCTACCGGGACAGGGGTGGCTACGAGCAGTACTTC,TRBJ2-7,TRBV11-1,.,TRBD1
CASSVHPGGTEAFF,TGTGCCAGCAGTGTACACCCCGGAGGCACTGAAGCTTTCTTT,TRBJ1-1,TRBV27,once,.
CASSLSGQRAYEQYF,TGTGCCAGCAGCTTATCGGGGCAGCGAGCCTACGAGCAGTACTTC,TRBJ2-7,TRBV7-9,.,.